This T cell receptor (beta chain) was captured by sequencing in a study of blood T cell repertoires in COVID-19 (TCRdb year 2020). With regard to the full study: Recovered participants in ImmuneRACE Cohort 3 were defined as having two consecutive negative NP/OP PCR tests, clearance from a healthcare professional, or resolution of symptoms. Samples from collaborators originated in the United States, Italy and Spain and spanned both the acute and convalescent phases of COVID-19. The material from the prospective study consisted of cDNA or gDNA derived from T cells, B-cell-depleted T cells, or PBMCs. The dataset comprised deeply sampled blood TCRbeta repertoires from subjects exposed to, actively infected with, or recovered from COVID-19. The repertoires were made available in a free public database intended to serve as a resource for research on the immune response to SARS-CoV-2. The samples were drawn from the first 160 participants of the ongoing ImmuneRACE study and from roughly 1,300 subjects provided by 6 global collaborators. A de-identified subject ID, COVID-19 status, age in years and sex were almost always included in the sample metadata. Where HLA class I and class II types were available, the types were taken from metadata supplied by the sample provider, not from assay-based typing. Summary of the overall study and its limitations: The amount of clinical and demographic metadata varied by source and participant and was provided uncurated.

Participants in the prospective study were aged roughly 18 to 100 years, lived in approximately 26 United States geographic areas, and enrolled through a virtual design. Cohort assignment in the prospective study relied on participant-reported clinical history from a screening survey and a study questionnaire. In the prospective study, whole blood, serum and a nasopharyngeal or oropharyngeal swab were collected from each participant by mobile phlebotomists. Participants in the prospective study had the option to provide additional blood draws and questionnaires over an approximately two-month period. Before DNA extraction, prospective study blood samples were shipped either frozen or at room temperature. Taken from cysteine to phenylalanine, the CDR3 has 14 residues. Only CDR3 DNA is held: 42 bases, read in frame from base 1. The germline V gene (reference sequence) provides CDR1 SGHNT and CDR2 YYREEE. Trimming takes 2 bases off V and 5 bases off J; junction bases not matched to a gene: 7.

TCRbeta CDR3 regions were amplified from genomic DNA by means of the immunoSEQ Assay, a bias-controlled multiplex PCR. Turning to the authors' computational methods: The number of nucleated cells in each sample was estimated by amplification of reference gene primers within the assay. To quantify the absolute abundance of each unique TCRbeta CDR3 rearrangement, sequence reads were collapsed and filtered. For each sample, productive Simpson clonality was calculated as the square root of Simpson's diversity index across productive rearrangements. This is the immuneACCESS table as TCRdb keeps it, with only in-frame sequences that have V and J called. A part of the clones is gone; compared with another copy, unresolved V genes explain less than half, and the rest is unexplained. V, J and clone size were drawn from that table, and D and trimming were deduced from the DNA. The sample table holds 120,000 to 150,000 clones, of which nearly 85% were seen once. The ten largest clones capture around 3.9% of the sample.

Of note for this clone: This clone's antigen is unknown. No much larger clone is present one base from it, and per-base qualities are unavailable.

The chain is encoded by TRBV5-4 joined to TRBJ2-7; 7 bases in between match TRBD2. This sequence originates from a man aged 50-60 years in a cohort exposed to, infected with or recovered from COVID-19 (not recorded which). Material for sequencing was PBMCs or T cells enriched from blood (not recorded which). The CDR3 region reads CASSFRGRTDEQYF. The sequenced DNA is TGTGCCAGCAGCTTTCGCGGGAGAACCGACGAGCAGTACTTC.